Listed here are 32 T cell receptor beta chains from one sample, sequenced in a study of shared clonotypes between healthy human individuals. Clones were read by immunoSEQ multiplex PCR, and TCRdb kept only the in-frame ones, dropping some. The data hold more than 550,000 clones, with 92% observed a single time. As defined, naive CD8 cells were CD45RO-negative and positively selected for CCR7, with terminally differentiated effector memory CD45RA+ cells excluded. Sequencing input: naive CD8+ T cells sorted from blood. Receptors were obtained from a man in his thirties or forties in good health.

The chain has TRBV10-3 and TRBJ2-7, with 9 bases aligning to TRBD1. V shed 3 bases, J shed 4 bases, and the junction held 13 bases outside the gene matches. Germline V lookup: CDR1 ENHRY, CDR2 SYGVKD. This CDR3 spans 17 amino acids. CDR3 nucleotides: TGTGCCATCAGTGAAGAATCGCTTGGGACAGGGTCTTACGAGCAGTACTTC. Its protein is CAISEESLGTGSYEQYF.

This rearrangement joins TRBV7-9 to TRBJ2-1; the match to TRBD2 covers 9 bases. This CDR3 spans 16 amino acids. Germline CDR1 and CDR2: SEHNR and FQNEAQ (reference sequence). After removal of 0 bases from V and 7 bases from J, the junction contained 7 bases not matched to a gene. The CDR3 reads CASSLAMGLANNEQFF. The CDR3 nucleotides are TGTGCCAGCAGCTTAGCGATGGGACTAGCCAATAATGAGCAGTTCTTC.

The CDR3 loop reads CASSPSLAYGYTF. The CDR3 nucleotides read TGTGCCAGCAGCCCAAGTCTGGCCTATGGCTACACCTTC. The chain joins TRBV5-4 to TRBJ1-2, with D unclear. Per germline, CDR1 SGHNT and CDR2 YYREEE (reference sequence). V was trimmed by 4 bases and J by 4 bases, leaving 11 bases between them. CDR3 length equals 13 residues.

The CDR3, as DNA: TGTGCCAGTACTGATTCTCATTACAATGAGCAGTTCTTC. It codes for CASTDSHYNEQFF. The rearrangement joins TRBV28 to TRBJ2-1; no reliable D call. The germline V and J ends were trimmed by 9 bases and 4 bases, with 13 bases remaining between them. The CDR3 covers 13 residues. Germline CDR1 MDHEN, CDR2 SYDVKM. Supplemented by reference TRBV28 and TRBJ2-1, the full variable domain reads DVKVTQSSRYLVKRTGEKVFLECVQDMDHENMFWYRQDPGLGLRLIYFSYDVKMKEKGDIPEGYSVSREKKERFSLILESASTNQTSMYLCASTDSHYNEQFFGPGTRLTVL.

The chain uses TRBV7-3 and TRBJ2-1; D may be TRBD2 (7 bases). Germline V gene lookup returns CDR1 SGHTA and CDR2 FQGTGA. Trimming stripped 5 bases from V and 4 bases from J, with 15 bases between. The CDR3 consists of 15 residues. CDR3 bases: TGTGCCAGCAGCCCGATAGGGGGACTATACAATGAGCAGTTCTTC. As protein: CASSPIGGLYNEQFF.

V is TRBV19 and J is TRBJ2-4; 7 bases match TRBD1. Trimming cost V 2 bases and J 3 bases; bases outside gene matches: 4. There are 15 residues in the CDR3. Germline CDR1 reads LNHDA; CDR2 reads SQIVND (reference sequence). CDR3 sequence: CASSIRDSVKNIQYF. The CDR3 DNA follows: TGTGCCAGTAGTATACGGGACAGCGTCAAAAACATTCAGTACTTC.

This clone appeared once. The chain combines TRBV2 with TRBJ1-5; a weak D match, TRBD1 (6 bases). This CDR3 region has 14 residues. V was shortened by 11 bases and J by 2 bases, with 16 bases between the two germline ends. Germline lookup yields CDR1 SNHLY and CDR2 FYNNEI. The CDR3 loop is CAQGREGGNQPQHF. The CDR3 DNA reads TGTGCCCAGGGGAGGGAGGGGGGCAATCAGCCCCAGCATTTT.

This clone has a single count. The chain combines TRBV7-9 with TRBJ1-1; a possible D gene is TRBD1 (6 bases). With 6 bases removed from V and 3 bases from J, the gap between germline ends came to 23 bases. CDR3 size: 17 residues. Germline V lookup: CDR1 SEHNR, CDR2 FQNEAQ (reference sequence). Here the CDR3 reads CASSSVPGVFEDTEAFF. For the CDR3, the DNA is TGTGCCAGCAGTTCCGTACCAGGGGTTTTCGAGGACACTGAAGCTTTCTTT.

The rearrangement uses TRBV15 and TRBJ2-7; 10 nucleotides agree with TRBD2. The CDR3 runs 17 residues. Germline V gene sequence: CDR1 LNHNV, CDR2 YYDKDF (reference sequence). With V trimmed by 3 bases and J by 3 bases, 11 bases remained unmatched. CDR3 amino acids: CATSSQAAVAGGYEQYF. The CDR3 nucleotides are TGTGCCACCAGCAGCCAAGCCGCCGTAGCGGGAGGCTACGAGCAGTACTTC.

The V and J genes are TRBV7-9 and TRBJ2-2, with D perhaps given as TRBD1 or TRBD2 (5 bases each). The germline V gene has CDR1 SEHNR and CDR2 FQNEAQ (reference sequence). Trimming removed 5 bases at V and 0 bases at J, with 10 bases between. The CDR3 runs to 15 residues. The DNA for the CDR3 is TGTGCCAGCAGCCTGACGGGACCGAACACCGGGGAGCTGTTTTTT. Its translation: CASSLTGPNTGELFF. The variable domain in full, completed from reference TRBV7-9 and TRBJ2-2, reads DTGVSQNPRHKITKRGQNVTFRCDPISEHNRLYWYRQTLGQGPEFLTYFQNEAQLEKSRLLSDRFSAERPKGSFSTLEIQRTEQGDSAMYLCASSLTGPNTGELFFGEGSRLTVL.

The V gene is TRBV6-5, the J gene TRBJ2-3; no clear D gene. The germline V gene encodes CDR1 MNHEY and CDR2 SVGAGI. The V end was cut by 2 bases, the J end by 0 bases, with 6 bases between. CDR3 length equals 14 residues. The CDR3, as DNA: TGTGCCAGCAGTTACCGGCCGAGCACAGATACGCAGTATTTT. It codes for CASSYRPSTDTQYF.

This clone was seen a handful of times. A clone one base away is much larger, so this may be a read error. The gene calls are TRBV6-6 and TRBJ2-7, with TRBD1 matching over 10 bases. Trimming took 5 bases from V and 3 from J; bases not matched to a gene: 4. The CDR3 loop spans 14 amino acids. CDR1 is MNHNY and CDR2 is SVGAGI in the germline V gene (reference sequence). CDR3 amino acids: CASSPGTGVYEQYF. CDR3 DNA sequence: TGTGCCAGCAGTCCCGGGACAGGGGTCTACGAGCAGTACTTC.

The chain uses TRBV10-2 and TRBJ2-4; D not certain. CDR1 is WSHSY and CDR2 is SAAADI in the germline V gene. CDR3 length: 14 amino acids. V was pared by 0 bases and J by 7 bases, with 10 bases between. The CDR3: CASSESSGFNIQYF. The DNA of the CDR3 is TGCGCCAGCAGTGAGTCGTCGGGTTTTAACATTCAGTACTTC.

A word on this clone: This CDR3 is also generated by other DNA sequences in the sample. The gene calls are TRBV5-1 and TRBJ2-3, with 8 bases aligning to TRBD2. The CDR3 runs 14 residues. V lost 1 base to trimming and J lost 5 bases; unmatched junction nucleotides: 3. Looked up from germline, CDR1 is SGHRS and CDR2 is YFSETQ. The CDR3 DNA follows: TGCGCCAGCAGCTTGACTAGCGGAAGAGATACGCAGTATTTT. Translating it yields CASSLTSGRDTQYF.

The rearrangement joins TRBV13 to TRBJ1-3; perhaps TRBD1 as D (5 bases). Germline lookup yields CDR1 PRHDT and CDR2 FYEKMQ (reference sequence). The V end was cut by 6 bases, the J end by 2 bases, with 11 bases between. The CDR3 contains 14 residues. The CDR3 reads CASRRQNTGNTIYF. For the CDR3, the DNA is TGTGCCAGCAGGAGACAGAATACTGGAAACACCATATATTTT.

The rearrangement links TRBV2 to TRBJ2-1; D gene unclear. This CDR3 is 13 amino acids long. Deletions cut 7 bases from V and 6 bases from J, with 13 bases between. Germline V lookup: CDR1 SNHLY, CDR2 FYNNEI. CDR3 sequence: CASKPFVGNEQFF. In DNA, the CDR3 is TGTGCCAGCAAGCCCTTCGTGGGCAATGAGCAGTTCTTC.

The chain joins TRBV18 to TRBJ2-5; D may be TRBD2 (6 bases). This CDR3 is built from 15 residues. Germline CDR1 and CDR2: KGHSH and LQKENI. V lost 1 base and J lost 4, with 13 bases in between. The DNA of the CDR3 is TGTGCCAGCTCACCACAAGCGGAGGGAGCAGAGACCCAGTACTTC. This codes for CASSPQAEGAETQYF. The full variable domain, with the rest looked up from reference TRBV18 and TRBJ2-5, is NAGVMQNPRHLVRRRGQEARLRCSPMKGHSHVYWYRQLPEEGLKFMVYLQKENIIDESGMPKERFSAEFPKEGPSILRIQQVVRGDSAAYFCASSPQAEGAETQYFGPGTRLLVL.

This sequence joins TRBV27 and TRBJ2-1; maybe TRBD1 (6 bases). Germline V gene data show CDR1 as MNHEY and CDR2 as SMNVEV (reference sequence). CDR3 length: 15 amino acids. Trimming stripped 0 bases from V and 7 bases from J, with 13 bases between. CDR3 in amino acids: CASSLSVTGTNEQFF. CDR3 sequence (DNA): TGTGCCAGCAGTTTATCCGTGACAGGTACAAATGAGCAGTTCTTC.

The chain joins TRBV7-9 to TRBJ2-7; possibly TRBD1 for D (5 bases). Trimming took off 4 bases at V and 4 bases at J, with 17 bases between the two ends. This CDR3 has 15 amino acids. CDR1 SEHNR and CDR2 FQNEAQ come from the germline V gene (reference sequence). The DNA for the CDR3 is TGTGCCAGCAGCTCAAGGGATCAGGGTTTATACGAGCAGTACTTC. Translation: CASSSRDQGLYEQYF.

The chain uses TRBV7-9 and TRBJ2-3, with a weak D call TRBD1 (6 bases). Germline V gives CDR1 SEHNR, CDR2 FQNEAQ (reference sequence). V was clipped by 4 bases and J by 5 bases, with 22 bases between them. CDR3 size: 17 residues. The CDR3 sequence is CASSSNIETGFEDTQYF. The CDR3 bases are TGTGCCAGCAGCTCCAATATCGAGACAGGCTTCGAAGATACGCAGTATTTT. Based on the CDR3 plus reference TRBV7-9 and TRBJ2-3, the full variable domain is DTGVSQNPRHKITKRGQNVTFRCDPISEHNRLYWYRQTLGQGPEFLTYFQNEAQLEKSRLLSDRFSAERPKGSFSTLEIQRTEQGDSAMYLCASSSNIETGFEDTQYFGPGTRLTVL.

This clone has more than one count but fewer than ten. The chain couples TRBV19 to TRBJ2-1, with TRBD2 matching 11 bases. Germline lookup yields CDR1 LNHDA and CDR2 SQIVND (reference sequence). This CDR3 region has 15 residues. The ends lost 5 bases at V and 7 bases at J; junction bases unmatched: 7. CDR3 sequence reads: CASSALAGGANEQFF. Here the CDR3 DNA reads TGTGCCAGTAGTGCGCTAGCGGGAGGTGCGAATGAGCAGTTCTTC.

V usage is TRBV2 and J usage is TRBJ1-4; 7 bases are shared with TRBD1. CDR3 length equals 15 residues. Germline V CDR1 and CDR2: SNHLY, FYNNEI. With V trimmed by 3 bases and J by 5 bases, 6 bases remained unmatched. CDR3 nucleotide sequence: TGTGCCAGCAGTGAGACGACAGGGAGGAATGAAAAACTGTTTTTT. Protein sequence: CASSETTGRNEKLFF.

V and J are TRBV6-4 and TRBJ2-7; 13 bases map to TRBD2. V lost 6 bases, J lost 5 bases, and 10 bases stayed unmatched. Germline assignment: CDR1 MRHNA and CDR2 SNTAGT. The CDR3 has 16 residues. In DNA form, the CDR3 reads TGTGCCAGCAGCGGGACTAGCGGGAATCTACGGGACGAGCAGTACTTC. Translation: CASSGTSGNLRDEQYF.

The V call is TRBV29-1, the J call TRBJ1-5; TRBD1 is a possible D gene (5 bases). V was trimmed by 7 bases and J by 7 bases, leaving 14 bases between them. Germline V gene sequence: CDR1 SQVTM, CDR2 ANQGSEA. The CDR3 has 12 amino acids. CDR3 loop: CSAYREGQPQHF. CDR3 nucleotide sequence: TGCAGCGCATATCGGGAGGGGCAGCCCCAGCATTTT.

This rearrangement joins TRBV25-1 to TRBJ1-4; the D is unclear. The CDR3 contains 14 residues. Trimming left V 8 bases short and J 2 bases short, with 12 bases between. Germline loops: CDR1 MGHDK, CDR2 SYGVNS. The CDR3 nucleotides are TGTGCCAGCGCCACTCGGGCGACTAATGAAAAACTGTTTTTT. Protein: CASATRATNEKLFF.

On this clone: Other DNA sequences from this sample encode an identical CDR3 as well. V usage is TRBV28 and J usage is TRBJ2-7; D unresolved. Trimming removed 6 bases from V and 2 bases from J, with 8 bases in between. The CDR3 loop spans 12 amino acids. The germline V gene has CDR1 MDHEN and CDR2 SYDVKM. The CDR3 bases are TGTGCCAGCAGCCCTATAACCTACGAGCAGTACTTC. As protein: CASSPITYEQYF.

This chain uses TRBV5-8 with TRBJ2-1, with a possible D match to TRBD1 (6 bases). V dropped 0 bases and J dropped 0 bases, with 13 bases sitting between them. The CDR3 covers 17 residues. Germline lookup yields CDR1 SGHTS and CDR2 YDEGEE. The CDR3 protein is CASSLVGTLVSYNEQFF. In nucleotides, the CDR3 is TGTGCCAGCAGCTTGGTTGGGACACTAGTCTCCTACAATGAGCAGTTCTTC.

The chain combines TRBV6-4 with TRBJ1-1, with D unresolved. There are 13 residues in the CDR3. Germline CDR1 reads MRHNA; CDR2 reads SNTAGT. V lost 3 bases and J 1 base, leaving 6 bases between the germline ends. The CDR3 DNA reads TGTGCCAGCAGTGAAGCGCAGAACACTGAAGCTTTCTTT. Encoded protein: CASSEAQNTEAFF.

The chain uses TRBV20-1 and TRBJ2-7; D unresolved. Trimming removed 1 base at V and 5 bases at J, with 3 bases between. Germline CDR1 and CDR2: DFQATT and SNEGSKA (reference sequence). The CDR3 totals 10 residues. For the CDR3, the DNA is TGCAGTGCTAGAGCCGACGAGCAGTACTTC. Residues: CSARADEQYF.

The chain recombines TRBV11-1 with TRBJ1-1, with 11 bases matching TRBD1. Germline CDR1 reads SGHAT; CDR2 reads FQDESV (reference sequence). There are 15 residues in the CDR3. J gave up 4 bases and V 1 base, and 2 bases lay outside the gene matches. DNA of the CDR3: TGTGCCAGCAGCTTAGTTGGGACAGGGGGCACTGAAGCTTTCTTT. It specifies CASSLVGTGGTEAFF.

This chain links TRBV7-9 with TRBJ2-2; D is uncertain. Germline V lookup: CDR1 SEHNR, CDR2 FQNEAQ (reference sequence). Between the trimmed V and J ends, which lost 3 bases and 7 bases, there was a span of 21 bases. The length of the CDR3 is 17 residues. The chain's CDR3 is CASSFFLGPLPGGELFF. The CDR3, as DNA: TGTGCCAGCAGCTTTTTCCTAGGCCCGCTCCCCGGCGGGGAGCTGTTTTTT.

V and J are TRBV7-6 and TRBJ2-1, with TRBD2 identical over 12 bases. V dropped 2 bases and J dropped 5; count of bases not matched to a gene: 13. This CDR3 contains 19 residues. Germline lookup yields CDR1 SGHVS and CDR2 FNYEAQ. This chain's CDR3 is CASSLYHATSGRQDNEQFF. For the CDR3, the DNA is TGTGCCAGCAGCTTATATCATGCAACTAGCGGGAGGCAAGACAATGAGCAGTTCTTC. Looking up the rest from reference TRBV7-6 and TRBJ2-1 gives the full variable domain: GAGVSQSPRYKVTKRGQDVALRCDPISGHVSLYWYRQALGQGPEFLTYFNYEAQQDKSGLPNDRFSAERPEGSISTLTIQRTEQRDSAMYRCASSLYHATSGRQDNEQFFGPGTRLTVL.